The 28 T cell receptor beta chains below all came from one sample that was sequenced in a study of blood T cell repertoires in COVID-19. Generated by immunoSEQ multiplex PCR, the TCRdb table keeps only in-frame clones and is missing some. The table lists 150,000 to 200,000 clones, roughly 79% of them singletons. The sequencing sample was made of peripheral blood. Receptors were obtained from a woman older than 75 with COVID-19, enrolled during active disease.

The V gene is TRBV6-5, the J gene TRBJ1-1; 7 nucleotides align to TRBD1. Per the germline V gene, CDR1 is MNHEY and CDR2 is SVGAGI. J lost 0 bases, V lost 4 bases, and 8 bases had no gene match. The CDR3 has 16 residues. CDR3 nucleotide sequence: TGTGCCAGCAGTTTTGACAGGGCCTCCATGAACACTGAAGCTTTCTTT. Translation: CASSFDRASMNTEAFF.

By sample share, this clone is large. The rearrangement uses TRBV6-5 and TRBJ2-7; D unclear. Trimming stripped 2 bases from V and 0 bases from J, with 8 bases between. The germline V gene has CDR1 MNHEY and CDR2 SVGAGI. This CDR3 has 14 amino acids. CDR3 loop: CASSYGQFSYEQYF. CDR3 bases: TGTGCCAGCAGTTACGGCCAATTCTCCTACGAGCAGTACTTC.

A single count supports this clone. This chain links TRBV7-8 with TRBJ2-2, with 8 nucleotides matching TRBD2. V gave up 1 base and J gave up 6 bases; unmatched junction bases: 4. The length of the CDR3 is 15 residues. Germline values: CDR1 SGHVS, CDR2 FQNEAQ. The CDR3 is CASSLVTGGSGELFF. The CDR3, as DNA: TGTGCCAGCAGCTTAGTCACGGGAGGGTCCGGGGAGCTGTTTTTT.

The chain has TRBV4-1 and TRBJ2-2; possibly TRBD2 for D (6 bases). CDR1 MGHRA and CDR2 YSYEKL come from the germline V gene. V was trimmed by 4 bases and J by 5 bases, leaving 14 bases between them. The CDR3 length is 15 residues. DNA for the CDR3: TGCGCCAGCAGCCCCGGGACTTTGAAGACCGGGGAGCTGTTTTTT. Encoded protein: CASSPGTLKTGELFF.

V gene TRBV9 combines with J gene TRBJ1-1, with D unclear. The CDR3 covers 14 residues. Per the germline V gene, CDR1 is SGDLS and CDR2 is YYNGEE. V lost 3 bases and J 3 bases, leaving 12 bases between the germline ends. The chain's CDR3 is CASSAEGWDTEAFF. The DNA of the CDR3 is TGTGCCAGCAGCGCCGAGGGTTGGGACACTGAAGCTTTCTTT.

V gene TRBV7-6 combines with J gene TRBJ2-3, with 11 bases aligning to TRBD2. Germline V gene lookup returns CDR1 SGHVS and CDR2 FNYEAQ. The CDR3 is 17 residues long. With V trimmed by 1 base and J by 2 bases, 5 bases remained unmatched. The CDR3 reads CASSLVPSGGFTDTQYF. The CDR3 coding sequence is TGTGCCAGCAGCTTAGTTCCTAGCGGGGGGTTCACAGATACGCAGTATTTT.

V and J are TRBV6-5 and TRBJ1-3; 8 bases match TRBD1. The V gene end was trimmed by 5 bases and the J gene end by 2 bases; junction bases not matched to a gene: 5. Germline V lookup: CDR1 MNHEY, CDR2 SVGAGI. This CDR3 has 15 residues. CDR3 nucleotides: TGTGCCAGCAGTAAGGGACAGGTGACTGGAAACACCATATATTTT. Encoded protein: CASSKGQVTGNTIYF.

This chain links TRBV19 with TRBJ2-1, with D tentatively TRBD2 (6 bases). The CDR3 length is 14 residues. The V and J ends lost 8 bases and 3 bases respectively, with 14 bases between them. Germline CDR1 LNHDA, CDR2 SQIVND (reference sequence). The CDR3 DNA sequence: TGTGCCAGTGGCGCGGGACGCTACTACAATGAGCAGTTCTTC. It translates to CASGAGRYYNEQFF. Variable domain in full (rest from reference TRBV19 and TRBJ2-1): DGGITQSPKYLFRKEGQNVTLSCEQNLNHDAMYWYRQDPGQGLRLIYYSQIVNDFQKGDIAEGYSVSREKKESFPLTVTSAQKNPTAFYLCASGAGRYYNEQFFGPGTRLTVL.

This clone was observed once. The rearrangement uses TRBV10-3 and TRBJ2-5; D might be TRBD1 (6 bases). CDR3 length: 11 amino acids. Germline V gene data show CDR1 as ENHRY and CDR2 as SYGVKD. V lost 8 bases and J lost 4, with 8 bases in between. CDR3 nucleotide sequence: TGTGCCATCGGGGGCGGAGAGACCCAGTACTTC. It encodes CAIGGGETQYF.

The V and J genes are TRBV24-1 and TRBJ2-1, with 12 nucleotides matching TRBD1. The CDR3 runs 13 residues. J gave up 7 bases and V 9 bases, and 3 bases lay outside the gene matches. CDR1 is KGHDR and CDR2 is SFDVKD in the germline V gene. The CDR3 DNA sequence: TGTGCCACCGCGGGACAGGGGGCTAATGAGCAGTTCTTC. It specifies CATAGQGANEQFF.

This clone was recorded once. This chain connects TRBV6-5 to TRBJ2-1; 7 bases map to TRBD1. From germline, CDR1 is MNHEY and CDR2 SVGAGI. J was trimmed by 8 bases and V by 0 bases; bases with no gene match: 4. The CDR3 runs 14 residues. CDR3 sequence reads: CASSYSRQGDEQFF. In DNA form, the CDR3 reads TGTGCCAGCAGTTACTCCCGACAGGGCGATGAGCAGTTCTTC.

This clone was detected only a few times. The V gene is TRBV7-8, the J gene TRBJ2-2, with D tentatively TRBD1 (5 bases). The CDR3 sequence is 16 residues long. Per the germline V gene, CDR1 is SGHVS and CDR2 is FQNEAQ. The V and J ends lost 2 bases and 6 bases respectively, with 16 bases between them. CDR3 amino acids: CASSLRQSMVSGELFF. The CDR3 DNA sequence: TGTGCCAGCAGCTTAAGACAGAGCATGGTGTCCGGGGAGCTGTTTTTT. Using reference TRBV7-8 and TRBJ2-2 for the parts outside the CDR3, the full variable domain is GAGVSQSPRYKVAKRGQDVALRCDPISGHVSLFWYQQALGQGPEFLTYFQNEAQLDKSGLPSDRFFAERPEGSVSTLKIQRTQQEDSAVYLCASSLRQSMVSGELFFGEGSRLTVL.

This chain links TRBV11-3 with TRBJ2-2; tentative D call: TRBD1 (6 bases). The CDR3 runs 17 residues. Trimming pared 4 bases from V and 5 bases from J, leaving 20 bases between. Germline CDR1 is SGHNT and CDR2 is YENEEA. The CDR3 is CASSSKRVFRGTGELFF. Here the CDR3 DNA reads TGTGCCAGCAGCTCGAAGAGGGTTTTTAGGGGGACCGGGGAGCTGTTTTTT.

The chain employs TRBV7-2 and TRBJ2-3; perhaps TRBD1 as D (5 bases). The length of the CDR3 is 14 residues. V lost 4 bases and J lost 6, with 14 bases in between. Germline V lookup: CDR1 SGHTA, CDR2 FQGNSA. The DNA of the CDR3 is TGTGCCAGCAGCTCCGGACAACTGGGGGATACGCAGTATTTT. As protein: CASSSGQLGDTQYF.

This clone has just a few counts. CDR3 protein: CASSLRAGPETQYF. In DNA form, the CDR3 reads TGTGCCAGCAGCTTACGAGCAGGGCCAGAGACCCAGTACTTC. This chain connects TRBV11-3 to TRBJ2-5; tentatively, D is TRBD1 (5 bases). Germline CDR1 SGHNT, CDR2 YENEEA. The CDR3 is 14 amino acids. V was cut by 2 bases and J by 4 bases, with 11 bases left in between.

CDR3 residues: CASSLGTGEWETQYF. The DNA for the CDR3 is TGTGCCAGCAGTTTAGGGACAGGGGAATGGGAGACCCAGTACTTC. The J gene is TRBJ2-5, the V gene TRBV28, with 10 bases identical to TRBD1. The CDR3 sequence is 15 residues long. Germline V gene lookup returns CDR1 MDHEN and CDR2 SYDVKM. V was clipped by 2 bases and J by 5 bases; unmatched bases: 5.

This chain joins TRBV9 and TRBJ1-2, with D possibly TRBD1 on 5 matching bases. Germline-derived CDR1 and CDR2 are SGDLS and YYNGEE. The CDR3 is 12 residues long. Trimming shortened V by 4 bases and J by 7 bases, and 11 bases separated the two germline ends. The CDR3 DNA follows: TGTGCCAGCAGCCGGGAGGGGCTTGGCTACACCTTC. Protein sequence: CASSREGLGYTF.

This sequence joins TRBV9 and TRBJ2-3; possibly TRBD1 for D (5 bases). The V gene's germline CDR1 is SGDLS and CDR2 YYNGEE. This CDR3 comprises 13 residues. Trimming took 7 bases from V and 3 from J, leaving 12 bases between them. CDR3 residues: CASGRQFTDTQYF. The CDR3 bases are TGTGCCAGCGGAAGACAGTTTACAGATACGCAGTATTTT.

The CDR3 region has the DNA TGCAGCGCGTGGTTCAGGTATACCGGGGAGCTGTTTTTT. The encoded protein is CSAWFRYTGELFF. The genes are TRBV29-1 and TRBJ2-2; no clear D gene. V lost 7 bases to trimming and J lost 5 bases, with 14 bases between them. Germline loops: CDR1 SQVTM, CDR2 ANQGSEA. The CDR3 covers 13 residues.

This chain joins TRBV19 and TRBJ2-3, with 13 bases that match TRBD2. The CDR3 is 17 amino acids. Germline V gene sequence: CDR1 LNHDA, CDR2 SQIVND (reference sequence). Unmatched junction bases numbered 8, after V lost 5 bases and J lost 3 bases. CDR3 DNA: TGTGCCAGTAGTTTAGGTACTAGCGGGGGGGGAACAGATACGCAGTATTTT. As protein: CASSLGTSGGGTDTQYF.

The rearrangement links TRBV18 to TRBJ1-1; D is possibly TRBD1 (5 bases). The CDR3 extends over 12 amino acids. Trimming took 3 bases from V and 11 from J, leaving 13 bases between them. Germline-derived CDR1 and CDR2 are KGHSH and LQKENI. In DNA, the CDR3 is TGTGCCAGCTCACCCGGCAGGGATTTTGCTTTCTTT. Amino acids: CASSPGRDFAFF.

This sequence joins TRBV9 and TRBJ1-4; 9 nucleotides match TRBD1. CDR1 and CDR2 (germline): SGDLS, YYNGEE. The CDR3 totals 15 residues. V was pared by 4 bases and J by 8 bases, with 9 bases of the junction left unmatched. The CDR3 bases are TGTGCCAGCAGCTTTACAGGGGGCGCAGGGGAAAAACTGTTTTTT. It codes for CASSFTGGAGEKLFF.

The chain joins TRBV7-6 to TRBJ1-5, with 7 nucleotides matching TRBD1. V shed 5 bases and J 7 bases; nucleotides not matched to a gene: 11. The CDR3 runs to 15 residues. CDR1 SGHVS and CDR2 FNYEAQ come from the germline V gene. This chain's CDR3 is CASSDRQGRGQPQHF. The CDR3 bases are TGTGCCAGCAGCGACCGACAGGGTAGAGGGCAGCCCCAGCATTTT.

V and J are TRBV28 and TRBJ2-7; TRBD1 might be the D (6 bases). This CDR3 is built from 15 residues. Per the germline V gene, CDR1 is MDHEN and CDR2 is SYDVKM. Trimming left V 3 bases short and J 0 bases short, with 12 bases between. The CDR3 loop is CASSFRTDFSYEQYF. The CDR3 coding sequence is TGTGCCAGCAGTTTCAGGACAGACTTCTCCTACGAGCAGTACTTC.

This clone is a singleton in its sample. V and J are TRBV5-5 and TRBJ2-7, with D possibly being TRBD1 (5 bases). Trimming took 1 base from V and 3 from J, leaving 11 bases between them. Germline V gene lookup returns CDR1 SGHKS and CDR2 YYEKEE (reference sequence). The CDR3 extends over 14 amino acids. CDR3 amino acids: CASSLYQGSYEQYF. CDR3 nucleotides: TGTGCCAGCAGCTTGTACCAGGGCAGCTACGAGCAGTACTTC.

The chain couples TRBV19 to TRBJ2-5, with 13 positions matching TRBD2. The CDR3 has 16 residues. In germline, CDR1 is LNHDA, CDR2 SQIVND (reference sequence). V trimming: 3 bases; J trimming: 6 bases; junction bases outside the gene matches: 7. The CDR3 is CASSITSGGALQTQYF. The CDR3 DNA sequence: TGTGCCAGTAGTATCACTAGCGGGGGGGCCCTCCAGACCCAGTACTTC.

The chain has TRBV27 and TRBJ1-5; the D gene is possibly TRBD1 (5 bases). The CDR3 length is 13 residues. The germline V gene has CDR1 MNHEY and CDR2 SMNVEV (reference sequence). Trimming shortened V by 2 bases and J by 5 bases, and 7 bases separated the two germline ends. The CDR3 DNA follows: TGTGCCAGCAGTTTAGACAGATATCAGCCCCAGCATTTT. This gives the protein CASSLDRYQPQHF.

This clone was observed a few times. The chain carries TRBV7-6 and TRBJ2-7; 8 bases align to TRBD2. The CDR3 extends over 15 amino acids. Germline loops: CDR1 SGHVS, CDR2 FNYEAQ. J gave up 3 bases and V 1 base, and 5 bases lay outside the gene matches. The CDR3 is CASSLGAGDGYEQYF. CDR3 DNA sequence: TGTGCCAGCAGCTTAGGAGCGGGAGATGGCTACGAGCAGTACTTC.